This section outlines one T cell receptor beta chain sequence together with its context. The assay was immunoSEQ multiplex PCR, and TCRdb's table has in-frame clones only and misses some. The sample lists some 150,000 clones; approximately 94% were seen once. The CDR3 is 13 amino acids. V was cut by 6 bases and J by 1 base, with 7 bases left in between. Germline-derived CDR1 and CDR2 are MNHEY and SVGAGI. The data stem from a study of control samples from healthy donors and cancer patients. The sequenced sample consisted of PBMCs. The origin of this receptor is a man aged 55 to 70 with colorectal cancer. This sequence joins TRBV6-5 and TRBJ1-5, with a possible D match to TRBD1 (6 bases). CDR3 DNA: TGTGCCAGCAGCGGACAGAGCAATCAGCCCCAGCATTTT. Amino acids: CASSGQSNQPQHF.